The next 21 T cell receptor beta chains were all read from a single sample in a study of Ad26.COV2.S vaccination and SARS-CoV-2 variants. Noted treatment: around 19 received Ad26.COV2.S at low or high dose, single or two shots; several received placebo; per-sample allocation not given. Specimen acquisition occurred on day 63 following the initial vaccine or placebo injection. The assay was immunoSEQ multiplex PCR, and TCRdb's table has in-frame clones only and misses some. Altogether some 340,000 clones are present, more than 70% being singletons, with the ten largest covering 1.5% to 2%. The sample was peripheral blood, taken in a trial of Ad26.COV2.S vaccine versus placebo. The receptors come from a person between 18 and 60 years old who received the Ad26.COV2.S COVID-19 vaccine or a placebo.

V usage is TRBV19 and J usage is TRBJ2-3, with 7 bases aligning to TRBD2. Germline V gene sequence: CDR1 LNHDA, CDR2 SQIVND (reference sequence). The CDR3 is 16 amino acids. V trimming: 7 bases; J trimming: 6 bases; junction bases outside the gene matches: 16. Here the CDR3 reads CASKAQTSRLMDTQYF. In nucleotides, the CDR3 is TGTGCCAGTAAGGCGCAGACTAGCCGCTTGATGGATACGCAGTATTTT.

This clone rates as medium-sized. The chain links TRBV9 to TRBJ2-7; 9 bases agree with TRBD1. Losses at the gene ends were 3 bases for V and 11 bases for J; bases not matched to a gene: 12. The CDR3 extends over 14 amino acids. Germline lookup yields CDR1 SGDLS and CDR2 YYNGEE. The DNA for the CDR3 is TGTGCCAGCAGCGCCGGGACAGGGCTCGTAGTAAAGTACTTC. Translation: CASSAGTGLVVKYF.

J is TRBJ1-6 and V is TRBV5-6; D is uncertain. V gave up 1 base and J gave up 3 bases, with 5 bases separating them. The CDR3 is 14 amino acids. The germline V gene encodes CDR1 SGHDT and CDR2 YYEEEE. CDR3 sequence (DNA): TGTGCCAGCAGCTTGAGGCACTATAATTCACCCCTCCACTTT. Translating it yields CASSLRHYNSPLHF.

The CDR3 loop is CASSLGTGGSGELFF. The CDR3 DNA reads TGTGCCAGCAGTTTGGGCACAGGGGGGTCCGGGGAGCTGTTTTTT. This chain connects TRBV27 to TRBJ2-2, with 8 bases aligning to TRBD1. CDR3 size: 15 residues. Germline lookup yields CDR1 MNHEY and CDR2 SMNVEV (reference sequence). J was trimmed by 6 bases and V by 3 bases; bases with no gene match: 6.

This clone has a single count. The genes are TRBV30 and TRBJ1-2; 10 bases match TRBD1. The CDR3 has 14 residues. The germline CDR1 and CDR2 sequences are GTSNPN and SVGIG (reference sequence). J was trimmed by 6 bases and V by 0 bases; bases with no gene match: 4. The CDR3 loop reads CAWSVGTGDHGYTF. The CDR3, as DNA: TGTGCCTGGAGTGTAGGGACAGGGGACCATGGCTACACCTTC.

This chain's CDR3 is CASTGTGQDNEQFF. The CDR3 bases are TGTGCCAGCACCGGGACAGGGCAAGACAATGAGCAGTTCTTC. The rearrangement links TRBV14 to TRBJ2-1, with 9 bases matching TRBD1. The CDR3 consists of 14 residues. Germline lookup yields CDR1 SGHDN and CDR2 FVKESK. V shed 7 bases, J shed 5 bases, and the junction held 6 bases outside the gene matches.

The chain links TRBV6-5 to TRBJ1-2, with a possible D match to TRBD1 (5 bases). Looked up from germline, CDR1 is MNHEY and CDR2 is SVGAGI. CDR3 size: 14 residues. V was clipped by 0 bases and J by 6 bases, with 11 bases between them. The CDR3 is CASSYSYTGDGYTF. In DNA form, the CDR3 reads TGTGCCAGCAGTTACTCTTACACAGGAGATGGCTACACCTTC.

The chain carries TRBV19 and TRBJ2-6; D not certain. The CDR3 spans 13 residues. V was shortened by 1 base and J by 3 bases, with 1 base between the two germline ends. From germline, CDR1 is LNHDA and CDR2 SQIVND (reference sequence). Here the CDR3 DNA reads TGTGCCAGTAGTATAGTTGGGGCCAACGTCCTGACTTTC. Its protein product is CASSIVGANVLTF.

In nucleotides, the CDR3 is TGTGCCAGCAGCCACTCGACAGGGGTAACTGAAGCTTTCTTT. Protein product: CASSHSTGVTEAFF. This chain links TRBV7-8 with TRBJ1-1; TRBD1 matches 8 bases. The trim removed 5 bases at V and 5 bases at J, leaving 7 bases unmatched. This CDR3 is 14 amino acids long. Germline assignment: CDR1 SGHVS and CDR2 FQNEAQ.

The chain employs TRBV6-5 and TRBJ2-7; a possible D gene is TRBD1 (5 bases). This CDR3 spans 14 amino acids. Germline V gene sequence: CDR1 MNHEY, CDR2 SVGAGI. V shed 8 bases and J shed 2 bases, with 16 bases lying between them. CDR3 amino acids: CASHPNDRPYEQYF. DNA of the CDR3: TGTGCCAGCCATCCAAATGACAGACCCTACGAGCAGTACTTC.

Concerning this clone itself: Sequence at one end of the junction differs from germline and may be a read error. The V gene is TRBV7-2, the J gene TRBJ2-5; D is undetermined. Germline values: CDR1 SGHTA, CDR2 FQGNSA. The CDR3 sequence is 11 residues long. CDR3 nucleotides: TGTGCCAGCAGCTTAGATCTCATCGTCGACTTC. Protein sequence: CASSLDLIVDF.

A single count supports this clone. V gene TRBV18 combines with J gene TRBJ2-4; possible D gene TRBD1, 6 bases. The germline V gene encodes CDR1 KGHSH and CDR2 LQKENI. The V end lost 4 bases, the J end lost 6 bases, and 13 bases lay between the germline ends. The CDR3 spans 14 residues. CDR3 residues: CASSREQGRNIQYF. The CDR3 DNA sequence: TGTGCCAGCTCACGTGAGCAGGGGAGAAACATTCAGTACTTC.

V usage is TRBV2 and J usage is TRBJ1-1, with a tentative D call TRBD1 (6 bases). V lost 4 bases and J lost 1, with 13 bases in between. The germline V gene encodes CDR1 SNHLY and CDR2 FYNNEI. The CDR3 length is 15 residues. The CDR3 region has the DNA TGTGCCAGCAGTGTGTCGGGACACTGGAACACTGAAGCTTTCTTT. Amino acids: CASSVSGHWNTEAFF.

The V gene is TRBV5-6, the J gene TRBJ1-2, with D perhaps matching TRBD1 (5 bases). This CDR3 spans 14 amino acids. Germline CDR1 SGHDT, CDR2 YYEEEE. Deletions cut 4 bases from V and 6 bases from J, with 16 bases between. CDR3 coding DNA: TGTGCCAGCAGCCCCGGGTGGGGGGGAGATGGCTACACCTTC. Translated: CASSPGWGGDGYTF.

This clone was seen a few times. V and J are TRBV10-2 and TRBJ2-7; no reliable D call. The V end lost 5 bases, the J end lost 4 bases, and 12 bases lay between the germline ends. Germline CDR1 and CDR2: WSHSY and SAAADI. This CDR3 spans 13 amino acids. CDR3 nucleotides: TGCGCCAGCAGTCGAGCCGGGCCGTACGAGCAGTACTTC. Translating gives CASSRAGPYEQYF.

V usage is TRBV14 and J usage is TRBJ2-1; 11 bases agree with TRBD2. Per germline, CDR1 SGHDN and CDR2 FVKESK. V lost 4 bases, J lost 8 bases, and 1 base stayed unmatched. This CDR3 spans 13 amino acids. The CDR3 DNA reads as TGTGCCAGCAGCCTGGGACTAGCGGATGAGCAGTTCTTC. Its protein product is CASSLGLADEQFF. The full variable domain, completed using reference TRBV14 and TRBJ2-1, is EAGVTQFPSHSVIEKGQTVTLRCDPISGHDNLYWYRRVMGKEIKFLLHFVKESKQDESGMPNNRFLAERTGGTYSTLKVQPAELEDSGVYFCASSLGLADEQFFGPGTRLTVL.

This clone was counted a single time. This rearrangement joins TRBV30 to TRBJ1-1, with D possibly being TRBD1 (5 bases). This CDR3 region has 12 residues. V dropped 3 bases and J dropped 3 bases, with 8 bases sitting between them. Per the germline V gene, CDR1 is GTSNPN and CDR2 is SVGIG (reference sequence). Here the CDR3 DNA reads TGTGCCTGGAGATCAGGGTACACTGAAGCTTTCTTT. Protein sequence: CAWRSGYTEAFF.

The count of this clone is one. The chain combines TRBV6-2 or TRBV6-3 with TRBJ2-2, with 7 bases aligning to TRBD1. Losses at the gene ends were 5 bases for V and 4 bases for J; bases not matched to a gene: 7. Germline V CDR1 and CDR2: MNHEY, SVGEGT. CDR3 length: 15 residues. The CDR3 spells CASSAEGAGTGELFF. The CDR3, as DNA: TGTGCCAGCAGTGCAGAGGGGGCTGGCACCGGGGAGCTGTTTTTT.

CDR3 coding DNA: TGCGCCAGCAGCTTGAACCAAGAGACCCAGTACTTC. Encoded protein: CASSLNQETQYF. The chain uses TRBV5-1 and TRBJ2-5; D gene uncertain. CDR1 and CDR2 (germline): SGHRS, YFSETQ. The CDR3 consists of 12 residues. V lost 1 base and J lost 0, with 1 base in between.

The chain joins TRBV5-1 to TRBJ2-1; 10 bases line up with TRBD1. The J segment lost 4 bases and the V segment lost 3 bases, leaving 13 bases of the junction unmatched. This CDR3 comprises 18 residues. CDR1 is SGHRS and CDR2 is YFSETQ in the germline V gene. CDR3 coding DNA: TGCGCCAGCAGCTCCGTCATCGCCGGGACAGGGGTTTACAATGAGCAGTTCTTC. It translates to CASSSVIAGTGVYNEQFF.

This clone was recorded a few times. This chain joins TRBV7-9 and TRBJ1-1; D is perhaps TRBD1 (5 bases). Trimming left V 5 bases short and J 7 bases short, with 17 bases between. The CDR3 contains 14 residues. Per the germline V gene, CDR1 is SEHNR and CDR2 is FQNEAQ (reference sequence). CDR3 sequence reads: CASSTTGATYEAFF. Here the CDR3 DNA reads TGTGCCAGCAGCACTACAGGAGCCACCTATGAAGCTTTCTTT.